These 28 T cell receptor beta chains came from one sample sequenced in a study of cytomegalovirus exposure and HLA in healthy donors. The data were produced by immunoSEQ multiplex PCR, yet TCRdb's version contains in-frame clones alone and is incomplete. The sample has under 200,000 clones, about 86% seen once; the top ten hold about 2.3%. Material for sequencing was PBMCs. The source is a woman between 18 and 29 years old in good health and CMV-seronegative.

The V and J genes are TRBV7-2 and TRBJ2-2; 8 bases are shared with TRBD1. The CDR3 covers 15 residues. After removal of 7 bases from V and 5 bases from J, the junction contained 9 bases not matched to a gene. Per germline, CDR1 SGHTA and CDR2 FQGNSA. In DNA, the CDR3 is TGTGCCAGCACCCCTAGACAGGGGAAGACCGGGGAGCTGTTTTTT. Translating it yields CASTPRQGKTGELFF.

In nucleotides, the CDR3 is TGTGCCACCAGCTCTACGTGGAACACTGAAGCTTTCTTT. Translation: CATSSTWNTEAFF. The chain employs TRBV15 and TRBJ1-1; the D is unclear. V was clipped by 5 bases and J by 1 base, with 8 bases between them. Germline values: CDR1 LNHNV, CDR2 YYDKDF (reference sequence). The CDR3 contains 13 residues.

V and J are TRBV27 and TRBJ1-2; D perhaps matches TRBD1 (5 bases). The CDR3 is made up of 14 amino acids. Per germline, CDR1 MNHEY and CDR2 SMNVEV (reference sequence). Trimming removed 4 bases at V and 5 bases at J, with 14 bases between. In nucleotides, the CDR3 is TGTGCCAGCAGTTCCCGCTCAGGGCTTTATGGCTACACCTTC. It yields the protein CASSSRSGLYGYTF.

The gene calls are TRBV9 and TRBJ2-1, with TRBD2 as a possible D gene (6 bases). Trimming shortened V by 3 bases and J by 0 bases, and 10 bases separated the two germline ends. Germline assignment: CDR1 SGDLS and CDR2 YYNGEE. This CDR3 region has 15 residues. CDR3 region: CASSARGSSYNEQFF. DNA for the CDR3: TGTGCCAGCAGCGCCCGGGGGAGCTCCTACAATGAGCAGTTCTTC.

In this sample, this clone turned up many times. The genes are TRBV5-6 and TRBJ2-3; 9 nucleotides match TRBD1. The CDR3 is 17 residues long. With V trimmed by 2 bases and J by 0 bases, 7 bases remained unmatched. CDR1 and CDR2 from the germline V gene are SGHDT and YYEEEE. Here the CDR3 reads CASSLEWDRVSTDTQYF. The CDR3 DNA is TGTGCCAGCAGCTTAGAGTGGGACAGGGTTAGCACAGATACGCAGTATTTT.

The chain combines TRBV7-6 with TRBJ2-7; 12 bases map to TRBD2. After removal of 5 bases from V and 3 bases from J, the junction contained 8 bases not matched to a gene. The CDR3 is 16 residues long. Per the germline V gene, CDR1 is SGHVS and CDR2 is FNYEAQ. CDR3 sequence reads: CASSETSGGRYYEQYF. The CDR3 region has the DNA TGTGCCAGCAGCGAGACTAGCGGGGGCCGCTACTACGAGCAGTACTTC.

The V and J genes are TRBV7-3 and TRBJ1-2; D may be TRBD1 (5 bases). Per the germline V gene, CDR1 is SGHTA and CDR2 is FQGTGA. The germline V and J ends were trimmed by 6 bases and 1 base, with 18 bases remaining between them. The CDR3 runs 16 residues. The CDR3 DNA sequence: TGTGCCAGCAGTGGGGGGAGGCCGAACAGTAACTATGGCTACACCTTC. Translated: CASSGGRPNSNYGYTF.

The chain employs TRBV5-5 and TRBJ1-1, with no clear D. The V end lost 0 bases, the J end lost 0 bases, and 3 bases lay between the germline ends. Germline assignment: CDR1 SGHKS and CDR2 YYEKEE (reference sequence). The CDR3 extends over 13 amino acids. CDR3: CASSLELNTEAFF. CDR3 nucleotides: TGTGCCAGCAGCTTGGAGCTGAACACTGAAGCTTTCTTT.

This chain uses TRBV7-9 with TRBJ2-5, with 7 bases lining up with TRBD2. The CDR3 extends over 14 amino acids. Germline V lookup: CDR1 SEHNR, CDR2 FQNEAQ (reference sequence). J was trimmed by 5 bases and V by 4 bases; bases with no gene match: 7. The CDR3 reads CASSSSGAGETQYF. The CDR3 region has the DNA TGTGCCAGCAGCTCCTCGGGAGCGGGGGAGACCCAGTACTTC.

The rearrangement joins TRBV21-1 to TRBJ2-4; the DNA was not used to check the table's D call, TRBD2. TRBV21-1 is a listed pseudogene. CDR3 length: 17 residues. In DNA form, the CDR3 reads TGTGCCAGCAGCAAAGCGGAGAGGGAAGGAACCAAAAACATTCAGTACTTC. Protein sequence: CASSKAEREGTKNIQYF.

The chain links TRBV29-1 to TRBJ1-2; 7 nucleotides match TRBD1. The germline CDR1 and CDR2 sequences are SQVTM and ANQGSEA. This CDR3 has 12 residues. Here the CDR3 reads CSTGQTNYGYTF. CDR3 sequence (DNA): TGCAGTACGGGACAGACTAACTATGGCTACACCTTC. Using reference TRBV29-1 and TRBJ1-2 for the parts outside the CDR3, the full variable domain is SAVISQKPSRDICQRGTSLTIQCQVDSQVTMMFWYRQQPGQSLTLIATANQGSEATYESGFVIDKFPISRPNLTFSTLTVSNMSPEDSSIYLCSTGQTNYGYTFGSGTRLTVV.

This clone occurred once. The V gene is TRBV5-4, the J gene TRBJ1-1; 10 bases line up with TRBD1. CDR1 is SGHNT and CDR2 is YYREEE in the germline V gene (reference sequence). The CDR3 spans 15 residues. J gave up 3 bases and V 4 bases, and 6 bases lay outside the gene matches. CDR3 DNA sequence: TGTGCCAGCAGCCGAGACAGGGGGCGCCACACTGAAGCTTTCTTT. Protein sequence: CASSRDRGRHTEAFF. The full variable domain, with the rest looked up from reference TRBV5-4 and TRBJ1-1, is ETGVTQSPTHLIKTRGQQVTLRCSSQSGHNTVSWYQQALGQGPQFIFQYYREEENGRGNFPPRFSGLQFPNYSSELNVNALELDDSALYLCASSRDRGRHTEAFFGQGTRLTVV.

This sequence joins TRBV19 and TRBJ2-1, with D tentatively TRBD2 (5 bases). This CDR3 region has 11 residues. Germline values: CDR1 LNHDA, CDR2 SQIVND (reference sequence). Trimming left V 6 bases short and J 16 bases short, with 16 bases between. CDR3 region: CASRSEVANFF. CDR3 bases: TGTGCCAGTAGGTCGGAGGTAGCAAACTTCTTC.

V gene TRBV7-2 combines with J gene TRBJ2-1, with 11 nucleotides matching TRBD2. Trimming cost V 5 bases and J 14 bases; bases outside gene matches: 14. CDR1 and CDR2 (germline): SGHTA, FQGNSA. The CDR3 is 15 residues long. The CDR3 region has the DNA TGTGCCAGCAGCCCTCAAGACTATAGCGGGAGGGTGGAGTTCTTC. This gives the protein CASSPQDYSGRVEFF.

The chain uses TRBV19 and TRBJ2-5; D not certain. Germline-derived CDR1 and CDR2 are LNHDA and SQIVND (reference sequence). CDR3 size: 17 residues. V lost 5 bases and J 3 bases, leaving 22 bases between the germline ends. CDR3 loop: CASSYRPLISREETQYF. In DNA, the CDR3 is TGTGCCAGTAGTTATAGGCCCCTTATCTCCCGGGAAGAGACCCAGTACTTC.

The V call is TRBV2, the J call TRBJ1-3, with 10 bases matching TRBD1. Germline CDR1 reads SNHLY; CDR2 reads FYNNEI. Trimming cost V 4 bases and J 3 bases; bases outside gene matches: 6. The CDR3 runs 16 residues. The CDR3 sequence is CASSGRTGGIGNTIYF. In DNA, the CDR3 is TGTGCCAGCAGTGGCCGGACAGGGGGGATTGGAAACACCATATATTTT.

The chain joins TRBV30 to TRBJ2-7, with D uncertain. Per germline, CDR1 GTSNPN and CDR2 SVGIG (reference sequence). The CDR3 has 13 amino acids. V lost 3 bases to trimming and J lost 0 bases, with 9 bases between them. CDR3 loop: CAWSFPGSYEQYF. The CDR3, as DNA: TGTGCCTGGAGCTTTCCGGGCTCCTACGAGCAGTACTTC.

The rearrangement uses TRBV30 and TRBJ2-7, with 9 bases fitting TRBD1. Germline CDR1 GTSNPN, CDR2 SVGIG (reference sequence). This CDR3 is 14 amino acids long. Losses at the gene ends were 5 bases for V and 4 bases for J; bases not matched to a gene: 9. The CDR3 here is CAWGPTGGPYEQYF. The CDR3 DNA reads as TGTGCCTGGGGTCCTACAGGGGGCCCATACGAGCAGTACTTC. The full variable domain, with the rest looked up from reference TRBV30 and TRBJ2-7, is SQTIHQWPATLVQPVGSPLSLECTVEGTSNPNLYWYRQAAGRGLQLLFYSVGIGQISSEVPQNLSASRPQDRQFILSSKKLLLSDSGFYLCAWGPTGGPYEQYFGPGTRLTVT.

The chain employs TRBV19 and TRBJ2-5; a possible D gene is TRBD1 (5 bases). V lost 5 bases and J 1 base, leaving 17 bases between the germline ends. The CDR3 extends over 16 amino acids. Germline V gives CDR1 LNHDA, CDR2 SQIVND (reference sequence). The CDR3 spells CASSPQEKTTQETQYF. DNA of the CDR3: TGTGCCAGTAGTCCACAGGAGAAGACCACCCAAGAGACCCAGTACTTC.

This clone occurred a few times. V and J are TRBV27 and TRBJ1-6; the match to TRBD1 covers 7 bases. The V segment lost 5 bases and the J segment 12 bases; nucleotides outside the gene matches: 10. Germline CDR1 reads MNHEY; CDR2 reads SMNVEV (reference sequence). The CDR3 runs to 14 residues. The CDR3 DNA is TGTGCCAGCAGTCCACAGGGGCCCCTTCAACCCCTCCACTTT. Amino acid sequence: CASSPQGPLQPLHF.

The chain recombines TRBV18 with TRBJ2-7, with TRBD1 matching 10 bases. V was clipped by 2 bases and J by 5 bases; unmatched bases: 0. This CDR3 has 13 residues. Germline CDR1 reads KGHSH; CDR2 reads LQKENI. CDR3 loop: CASSPGTGDEQYF. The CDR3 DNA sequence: TGTGCCAGCTCACCAGGGACAGGGGACGAGCAGTACTTC. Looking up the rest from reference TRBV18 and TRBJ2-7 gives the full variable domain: NAGVMQNPRHLVRRRGQEARLRCSPMKGHSHVYWYRQLPEEGLKFMVYLQKENIIDESGMPKERFSAEFPKEGPSILRIQQVVRGDSAAYFCASSPGTGDEQYFGPGTRLTVT.

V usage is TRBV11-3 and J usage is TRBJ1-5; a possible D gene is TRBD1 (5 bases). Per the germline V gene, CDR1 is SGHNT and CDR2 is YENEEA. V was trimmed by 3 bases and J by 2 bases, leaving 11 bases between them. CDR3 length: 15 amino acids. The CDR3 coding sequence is TGTGCCAGCAGCTTTCATCCACAGGGCAATCAGCCCCAGCATTTT. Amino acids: CASSFHPQGNQPQHF.

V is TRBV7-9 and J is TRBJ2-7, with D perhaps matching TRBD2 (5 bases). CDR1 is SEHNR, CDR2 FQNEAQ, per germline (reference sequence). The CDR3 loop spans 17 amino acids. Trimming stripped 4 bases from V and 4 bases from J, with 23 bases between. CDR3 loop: CASSSVGAPFRGYEQYF. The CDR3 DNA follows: TGTGCCAGCAGCTCAGTGGGCGCCCCGTTTCGGGGTTACGAGCAGTACTTC.

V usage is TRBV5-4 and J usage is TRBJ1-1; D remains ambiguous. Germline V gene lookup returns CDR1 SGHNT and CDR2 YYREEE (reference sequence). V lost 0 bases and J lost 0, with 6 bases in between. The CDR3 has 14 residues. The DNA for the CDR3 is TGTGCCAGCAGCTTGGGAGGGCTGAACACTGAAGCTTTCTTT. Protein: CASSLGGLNTEAFF.

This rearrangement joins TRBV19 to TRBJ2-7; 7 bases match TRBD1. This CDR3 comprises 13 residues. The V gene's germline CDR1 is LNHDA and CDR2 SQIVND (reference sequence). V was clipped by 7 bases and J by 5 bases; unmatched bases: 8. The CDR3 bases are TGTGCCAGTAACCAGGGGGATCCTAACGAGCAGTACTTC. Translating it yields CASNQGDPNEQYF.

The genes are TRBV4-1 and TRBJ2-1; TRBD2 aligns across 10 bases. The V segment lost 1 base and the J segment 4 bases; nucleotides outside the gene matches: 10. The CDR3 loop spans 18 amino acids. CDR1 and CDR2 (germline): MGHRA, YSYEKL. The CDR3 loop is CASSQGVRLAGAYNEQFF. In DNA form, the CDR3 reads TGCGCCAGCAGCCAAGGCGTTAGGCTAGCGGGGGCGTACAATGAGCAGTTCTTC.

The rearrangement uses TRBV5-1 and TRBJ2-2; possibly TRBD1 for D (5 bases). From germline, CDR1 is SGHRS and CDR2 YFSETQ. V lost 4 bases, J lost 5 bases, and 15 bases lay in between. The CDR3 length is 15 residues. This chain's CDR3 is CASSQGQYWTGELFF. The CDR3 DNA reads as TGCGCCAGCAGCCAGGGCCAGTATTGGACCGGGGAGCTGTTTTTT.

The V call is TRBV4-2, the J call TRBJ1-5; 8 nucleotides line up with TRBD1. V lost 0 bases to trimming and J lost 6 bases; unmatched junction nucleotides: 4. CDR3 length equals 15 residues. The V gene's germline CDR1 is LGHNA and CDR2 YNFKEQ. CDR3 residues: CASSQDRGRGQPQHF. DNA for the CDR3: TGTGCCAGCAGCCAAGACAGGGGGCGGGGTCAGCCCCAGCATTTT.